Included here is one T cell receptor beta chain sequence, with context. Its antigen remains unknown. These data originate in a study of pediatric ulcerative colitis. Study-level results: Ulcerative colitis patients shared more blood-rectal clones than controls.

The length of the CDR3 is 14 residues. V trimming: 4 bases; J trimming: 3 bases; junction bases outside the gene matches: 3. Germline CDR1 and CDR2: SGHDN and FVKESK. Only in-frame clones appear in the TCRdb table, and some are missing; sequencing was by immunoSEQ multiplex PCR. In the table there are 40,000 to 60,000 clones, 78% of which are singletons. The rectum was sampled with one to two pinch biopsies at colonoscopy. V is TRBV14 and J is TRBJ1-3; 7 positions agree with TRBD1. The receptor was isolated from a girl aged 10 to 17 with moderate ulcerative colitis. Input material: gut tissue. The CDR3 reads CASSRTGDGNTIYF. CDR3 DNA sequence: TGTGCCAGCAGCCGAACAGGGGATGGAAACACCATATATTTT.